This T cell receptor beta chain comes out of a study of blood T cell repertoires in COVID-19. Profiling relied on immunoSEQ multiplex PCR, and the TCRdb table lists in-frame clones only, not all of them. The data show 70,000 to 95,000 clones, approximately 92% seen once. Per germline, CDR1 KGHDR and CDR2 SFDVKD. Trimming stripped 2 bases from V and 4 bases from J, with 8 bases between. This CDR3 comprises 13 residues. This TCR derives from a woman in her sixties with active COVID-19. V usage is TRBV24-1 and J usage is TRBJ2-7, with D uncertain. The sequencing input was peripheral blood. The CDR3 DNA reads TGTGCCACCAGTGATTCAGTAACGTACGAGCAGTACTTC. Translation: CATSDSVTYEQYF.